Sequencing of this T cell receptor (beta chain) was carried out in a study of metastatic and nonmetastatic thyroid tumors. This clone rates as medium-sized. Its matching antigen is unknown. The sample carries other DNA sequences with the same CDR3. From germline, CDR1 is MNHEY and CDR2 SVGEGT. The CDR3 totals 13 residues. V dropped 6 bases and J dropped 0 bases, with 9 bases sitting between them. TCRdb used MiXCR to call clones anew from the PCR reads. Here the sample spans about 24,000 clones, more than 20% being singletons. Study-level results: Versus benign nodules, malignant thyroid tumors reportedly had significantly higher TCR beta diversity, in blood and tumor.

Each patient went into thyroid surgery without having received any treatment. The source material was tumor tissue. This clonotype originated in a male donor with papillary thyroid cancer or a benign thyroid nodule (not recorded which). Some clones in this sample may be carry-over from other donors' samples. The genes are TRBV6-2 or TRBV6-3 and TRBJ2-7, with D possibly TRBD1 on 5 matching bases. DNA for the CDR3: TGTGCCAGCAGAAGGGGTTCCTCCTACGAGCAGTACTTC. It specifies CASRRGSSYEQYF.